This T cell receptor (beta chain) emerged from a study of CD8 T cells in Susac syndrome (dated 2019 in TCRdb). Study-wide context: The study used repertoire sequencing to test whether antigen drove CD8+ T cell activation and differentiation in Susac syndrome. Clonality of the CD8+ T cell repertoire was compared between roughly 13 healthy donors, about 14 Susac syndrome patients and under 16 multiple sclerosis patients.

High-throughput TCR beta sequencing profiled peripheral blood CD8+ and CD4+ T cells from healthy donors, Susac syndrome patients and multiple sclerosis patients. The multiple sclerosis controls were treatment-naive patients whose relapsing-remitting disease, either stable or active, fulfilled the revised McDonald criteria. CD8+ TEMRA cells were enriched by FACS, while bulk CD8+ and CD4+ T cells were purified by magnetic negative isolation. Blood was collected in EDTA tubes and processed within 24 hours, with PBMCs isolated through density gradient centrifugation. PBMCs intended for TCR sequencing were frozen in liquid nitrogen and were later thawed in a 37 degrees C water bath. A purity of at least 90% was achieved for sorted or isolated CD4+, CD8+ and CD8+ TEMRA cells. Summary of the overall study and its limitations: The study acknowledged that relatively few individuals were included in the TCR sequencing and HLA analysis.

RNA was extracted with the RNeasy kit and roughly 0.5 to 1 ug was reverse transcribed using random hexamers. TCR beta CDR3 regions were amplified with the immunoSEQ multiplex PCR assay covering 54 Vbeta and 13 Jbeta segments. PCR amplification bias was corrected using a synthetic template baseline for primer optimization and computational correction. On the study's bioinformatics: Reads were annotated to V, D and J genes according to IMGT and were analyzed with immunoSEQ Analyzer, with only productive sequences retained. Clonality was calculated as one minus the Shannon entropy normalized by log2 of the number of productive unique sequences. Public and private clones were assessed among the 100 most prevalent clones of each patient and control. Clones were defined as Susac-specific if absent from the healthy and MS cohorts, from around 1,000 published viral clones and from other ImmuneACCESS disease sequences. The public reads were run again by TCRdb, first through fastp at Q25 and then through MiXCR, and only productive beta chains were kept. Every distinct CDR3 protein forms one entry, paired with its most common genes and DNA. The V and J calls follow TCRdb's processing rather than the paper's. The sample contains some 200,000 distinct CDR3 sequences, approximately 90% of them found a single time. The top ten clones comprise around 0.15% of the sample.

A word on this clonotype: The antigen it binds to is not known. The sample holds no much larger clone one base away, and base qualities are not on file.

CDR1 and CDR2, per the germline V gene (reference sequence), are SEHNR and FQNEAQ. The CDR3 numbers 13 residues from cysteine through phenylalanine. Only the CDR3 portion is preserved as DNA: 39 bases, with reading frame beginning at the first base. A distance of 13 bases separates the germline ends of V and J, which lose 5 bases and 6 bases respectively. This clonotype was sampled from a human donor with multiple sclerosis. The V and J genes are TRBV7-9 and TRBJ1-2, with TRBD1 tentatively as D gene (6 bases match). Sequencing was done on a sample of CD8+ T cells from PBMCs. This receptor has the CDR3 CASSLSGDNGYTF. DNA sequence: TGTGCCAGCAGCCTATCAGGGGATAATGGCTACACCTTC. Full variable domain (CDR3 extended with the reference TRBV7-9 and TRBJ1-2 proteins): DTGVSQNPRHKITKRGQNVTFRCDPISEHNRLYWYRQTLGQGPEFLTYFQNEAQLEKSRLLSDRFSAERPKGSFSTLEIQRTEQGDSAMYLCASSLSGDNGYTFGSGTRLTVV.